This T cell receptor beta chain was retrieved from a study of CXCR3-negative and CXCR3-positive naive CD8 T cells (dated by TCRdb to about 2019). Turning to the overall study: In total, some 150 million TRB reads were obtained, which works out to roughly 1.5 +/- 0.3 million reads per library. TRBV-TRBJ cluster analysis included naive subsets from about five donors and memory cells from 3 donors. Data from 11 donors, pooled across two independent experiments, went into the diversity and physicochemical repertoire analyses. The paper as a whole reports these results and caveats: Because CXCR3 expression was partially decreased after cryopreservation, freshly isolated PBMCs were used for most assays. TRBV-TRBJ usage was similar between naive CXCR3-negative and CXCR3-positive cells from the same donor, while memory cells showed distinct patterns. Because surface CD5, which is linked to self-reactivity in mice, was comparable between the naive subsets, TCR interaction strength was also inferred from the physicochemical properties of TRB CDR3s. Both naive subsets had comparably high repertoire diversity, while memory CD8+ T cells had much lower repertoire diversity. TRB CDR3s from CXCR3-positive naive cells showed higher hydrophobicity (lower Kidera factor 4), lower energy, and higher strength and volume indices than CXCR3-negative naive cells.

Reads for this sample came from a NextSeq 550. The Human TCR Profiling Kit (MiLaboratory) was used to make UMI-labeled 5' RACE TRB cDNA libraries. The full amount of extracted RNA was used for cDNA synthesis, and the full amount of resulting cDNA was used for PCR amplification. The libraries were made side by side, with each library going through the same number of PCR cycles. In the original analysis: About 53,000 +/- 10,000 unique UMI-labeled TRB cDNA molecules per library were extracted with MIGEC and MiXCR, with at least two reads per UMI required. On average, each library contained 40,000 +/- 10,000 functional in-frame TRB CDR3 nucleotide clonotypes without stop codons. After downsampling to 5000 UMI-labeled TRB molecules per sample, diversity metrics such as normalized Shannon-Wiener and Chao1 were calculated in VDJtools. Clonotype-size-weighted physicochemical properties of the central five CDR3 residues (interaction energy, strength, volume and Kidera factor 4) were computed in VDJtools. TCRdb reprocessed the raw reads; every CDR3 protein sequence is a single record, and DNA is not supplied. The V and J calls, along with clone size, are taken from TCRdb and not from the paper's own processing. Per the sample table, the count is roughly 120,000 distinct CDR3 sequences. Roughly 0.6% of the sample is taken by the ten largest.

Looking up the germline V gene (reference sequence) yields CDR1 DFQATT and CDR2 SNEGSKA. From the cysteine up to the phenylalanine, the CDR3 has a length of 12 residues. The entry carries no DNA sequence. For each CD8+ T cell subset, flow sorting was done in triplicate, and a few hundred thousand cells per subset went directly into RLT lysis buffer. To exclude memory contaminants, naive CD8+ T cells were stringently defined as CD45RO-CCR7+CD27+CD95-. Standard density gradient centrifugation was used to isolate peripheral blood mononuclear cells from buffy coats. A FACSAria III was used to flow-sort naive CD8+ T cells into CXCR3-negative and CXCR3-positive populations. An RNeasy Mini Kit was used to extract total RNA from the sorted cells. On this clonotype itself: Its antigen target is currently unknown.

Sequencing was done on a sample of naive CXCR3+ CD8+ T cells from blood. The cell subset or site label, as the study defines it: CD45RO-CCR7+CD27+CD95- naive CD8+ T cells expressing CXCR3 (TNR3+). This sequence was found in a human donor in good health. Some clones in this sample may be carry-over from other donors' samples. The sequence links TRBV20-1 to TRBJ1-2. The CDR3 corresponds to CSAREENYGYTF.